The T cell receptor (beta chain) described here comes from a study of blood T cell repertoires in COVID-19. Across the whole study: Specimens from acute and convalescent COVID-19 originated in the United States, Italy and Spain.

CDR3 length: 13 residues. CDR1 is SGHTA and CDR2 is FQGNSA in the germline V gene. The V end was cut by 3 bases, the J end by 6 bases, with 11 bases between. Methods used by the authors: Cell counts per sample came from amplifying reference gene primers. Method: immunoSEQ multiplex PCR; TCRdb's copy keeps in-frame clones and lacks some. Clonal size and the V and J genes are those of that table, whereas D and trimming came from the DNA. The sample yields just over 650,000 clones, more than 80% seen once. Sequences were obtained from peripheral blood. The chain employs TRBV7-2 and TRBJ1-1; D is unclear. The clonotype originates from a woman aged 18-29 years with acute or convalescent COVID-19. CDR3 loop: CASSFQRFPEAFF. Written as DNA, the CDR3 is TGTGCCAGCAGCTTCCAGCGGTTCCCTGAAGCTTTCTTT.